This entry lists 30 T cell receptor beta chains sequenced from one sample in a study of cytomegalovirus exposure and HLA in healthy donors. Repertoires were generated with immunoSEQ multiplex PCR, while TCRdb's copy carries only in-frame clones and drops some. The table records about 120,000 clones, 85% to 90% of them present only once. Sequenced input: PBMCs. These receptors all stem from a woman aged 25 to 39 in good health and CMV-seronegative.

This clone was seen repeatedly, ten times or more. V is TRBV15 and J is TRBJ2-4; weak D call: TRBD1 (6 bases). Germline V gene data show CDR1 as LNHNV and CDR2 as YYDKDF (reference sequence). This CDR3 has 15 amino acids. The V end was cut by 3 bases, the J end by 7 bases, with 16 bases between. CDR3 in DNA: TGTGCCACCAGCAGGGGGGACACGTTAGGGAACATTCAGTACTTC. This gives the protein CATSRGDTLGNIQYF.

This CDR3 reads CASSWGGGIEKLFF. In DNA form, the CDR3 reads TGTGCCAGCAGTTGGGGGGGCGGTATCGAAAAACTGTTTTTT. This sequence joins TRBV2 and TRBJ1-4; weak D call: TRBD1 (6 bases). Germline V lookup: CDR1 SNHLY, CDR2 FYNNEI. The CDR3 is 14 residues long. Trimming took 5 bases from V and 8 from J, leaving 15 bases between them.

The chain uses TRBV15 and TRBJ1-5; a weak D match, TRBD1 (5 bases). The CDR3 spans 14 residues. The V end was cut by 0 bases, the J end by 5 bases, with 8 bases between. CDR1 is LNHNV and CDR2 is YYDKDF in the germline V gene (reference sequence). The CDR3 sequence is CATSRDRGYQPQHF. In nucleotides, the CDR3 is TGTGCCACCAGCAGAGATCGGGGGTATCAGCCCCAGCATTTT.

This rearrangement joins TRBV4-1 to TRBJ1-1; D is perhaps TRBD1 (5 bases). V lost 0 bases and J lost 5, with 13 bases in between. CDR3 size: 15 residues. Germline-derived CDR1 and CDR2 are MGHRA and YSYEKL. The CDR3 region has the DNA TGCGCCAGCAGCCAAGATAGGTTCAGGGTTACTGAAGCTTTCTTT. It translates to CASSQDRFRVTEAFF.

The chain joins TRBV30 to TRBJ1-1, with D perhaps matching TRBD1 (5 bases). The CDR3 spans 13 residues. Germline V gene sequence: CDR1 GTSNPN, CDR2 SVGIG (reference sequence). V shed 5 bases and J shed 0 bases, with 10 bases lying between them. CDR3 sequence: CAWAGRMNTEAFF. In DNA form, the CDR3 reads TGTGCCTGGGCGGGACGGATGAACACTGAAGCTTTCTTT.

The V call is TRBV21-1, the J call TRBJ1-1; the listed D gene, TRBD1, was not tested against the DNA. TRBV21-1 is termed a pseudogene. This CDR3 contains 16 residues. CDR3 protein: CASRRRTRTGNTEAFF. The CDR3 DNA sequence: TGTGCCAGCAGACGTAGGACCAGGACAGGGAACACTGAAGCTTTCTTT.

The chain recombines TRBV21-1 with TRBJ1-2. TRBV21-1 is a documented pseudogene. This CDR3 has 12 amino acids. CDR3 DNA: TGTGCCAGAGATCCGGGAGATGGACGCTACACCTTC. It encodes CARDPGDGRYTF.

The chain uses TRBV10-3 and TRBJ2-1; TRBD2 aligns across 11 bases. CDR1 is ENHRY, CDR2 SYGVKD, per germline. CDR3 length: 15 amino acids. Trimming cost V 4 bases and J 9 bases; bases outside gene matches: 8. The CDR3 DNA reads TGTGCCATCAGTGCGGCTAGCGGGGGGTACGTTGAGCAGTTCTTC. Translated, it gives CAISAASGGYVEQFF.

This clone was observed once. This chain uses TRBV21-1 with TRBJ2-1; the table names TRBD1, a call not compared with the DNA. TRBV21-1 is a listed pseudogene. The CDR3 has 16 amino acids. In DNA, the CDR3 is TGTGCCAGCAGCAAAGCGAGGACAGATTCCTACAATGAGCAGTTCTTC. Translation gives CASSKARTDSYNEQFF.

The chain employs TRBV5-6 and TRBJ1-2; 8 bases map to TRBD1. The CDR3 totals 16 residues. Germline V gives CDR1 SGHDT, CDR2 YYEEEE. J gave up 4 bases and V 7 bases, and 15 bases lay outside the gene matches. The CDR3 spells CASGVDRVPIGYGYTF. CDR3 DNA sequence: TGTGCCAGCGGGGTGGACAGGGTCCCTATTGGCTATGGCTACACCTTC.

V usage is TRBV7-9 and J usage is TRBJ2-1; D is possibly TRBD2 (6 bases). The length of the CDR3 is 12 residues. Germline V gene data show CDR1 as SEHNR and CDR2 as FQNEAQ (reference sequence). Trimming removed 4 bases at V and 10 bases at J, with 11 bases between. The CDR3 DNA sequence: TGTGCCAGCAGCTGGGCGGGGAACGAGCAGTTCTTC. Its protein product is CASSWAGNEQFF. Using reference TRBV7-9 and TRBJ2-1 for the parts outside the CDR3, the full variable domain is DTGVSQNPRHKITKRGQNVTFRCDPISEHNRLYWYRQTLGQGPEFLTYFQNEAQLEKSRLLSDRFSAERPKGSFSTLEIQRTEQGDSAMYLCASSWAGNEQFFGPGTRLTVL.

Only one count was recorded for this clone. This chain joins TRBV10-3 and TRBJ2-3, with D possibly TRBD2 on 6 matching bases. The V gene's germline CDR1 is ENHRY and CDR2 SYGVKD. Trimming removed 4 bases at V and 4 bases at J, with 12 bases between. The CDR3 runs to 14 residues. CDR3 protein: CAISGGGVADTQYF. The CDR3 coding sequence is TGTGCCATCAGTGGGGGAGGTGTAGCAGATACGCAGTATTTT.

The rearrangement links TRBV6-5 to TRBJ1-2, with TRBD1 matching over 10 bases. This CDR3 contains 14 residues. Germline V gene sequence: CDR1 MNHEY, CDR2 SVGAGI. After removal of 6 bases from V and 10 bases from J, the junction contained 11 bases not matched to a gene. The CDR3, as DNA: TGTGCCAGCAGACGCCAAGGGACAGGGGTGACCTACACCTTC. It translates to CASRRQGTGVTYTF.

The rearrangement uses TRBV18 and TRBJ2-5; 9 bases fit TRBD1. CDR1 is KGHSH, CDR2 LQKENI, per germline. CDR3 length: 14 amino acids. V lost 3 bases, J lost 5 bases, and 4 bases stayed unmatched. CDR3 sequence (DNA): TGTGCCAGCTCACCCGGACAGGGGATGGAGACCCAGTACTTC. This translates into CASSPGQGMETQYF.

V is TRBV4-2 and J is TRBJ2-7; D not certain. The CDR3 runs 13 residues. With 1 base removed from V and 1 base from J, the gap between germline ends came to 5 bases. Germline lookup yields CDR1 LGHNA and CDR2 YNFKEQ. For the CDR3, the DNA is TGTGCCAGCAGCCAAGCTCCGTCCTACGAGCAGTACTTC. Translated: CASSQAPSYEQYF.

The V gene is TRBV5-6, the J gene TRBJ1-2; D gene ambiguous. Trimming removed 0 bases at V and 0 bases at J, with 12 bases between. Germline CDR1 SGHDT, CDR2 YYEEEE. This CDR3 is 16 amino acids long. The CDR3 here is CASSLAANVANYGYTF. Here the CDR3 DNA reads TGTGCCAGCAGCTTGGCCGCCAACGTAGCTAACTATGGCTACACCTTC. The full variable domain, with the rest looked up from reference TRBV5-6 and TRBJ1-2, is DAGVTQSPTHLIKTRGQQVTLRCSPKSGHDTVSWYQQALGQGPQFIFQYYEEEERQRGNFPDRFSGHQFPNYSSELNVNALLLGDSALYLCASSLAANVANYGYTFGSGTRLTVV.

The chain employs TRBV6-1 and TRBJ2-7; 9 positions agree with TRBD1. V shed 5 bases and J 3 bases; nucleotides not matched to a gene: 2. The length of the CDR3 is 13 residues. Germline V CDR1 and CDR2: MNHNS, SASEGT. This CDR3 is CASSWDRVYEQYF. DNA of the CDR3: TGTGCCAGCAGTTGGGACAGGGTCTACGAGCAGTACTTC.

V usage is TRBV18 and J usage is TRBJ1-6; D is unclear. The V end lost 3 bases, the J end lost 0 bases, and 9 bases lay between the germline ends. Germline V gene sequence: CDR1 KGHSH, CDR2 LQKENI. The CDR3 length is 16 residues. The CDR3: CASSPRSSSYNSPLHF. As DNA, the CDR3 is TGTGCCAGCTCACCCAGGTCGAGCTCCTATAATTCACCCCTCCACTTT.

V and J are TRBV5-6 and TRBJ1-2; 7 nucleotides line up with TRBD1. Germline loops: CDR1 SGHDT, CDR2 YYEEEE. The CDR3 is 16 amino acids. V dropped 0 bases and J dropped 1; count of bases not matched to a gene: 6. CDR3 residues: CASSLGGTVHNYGYTF. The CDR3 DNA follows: TGTGCCAGCAGCTTGGGGGGGACAGTCCATAACTATGGCTACACCTTC.

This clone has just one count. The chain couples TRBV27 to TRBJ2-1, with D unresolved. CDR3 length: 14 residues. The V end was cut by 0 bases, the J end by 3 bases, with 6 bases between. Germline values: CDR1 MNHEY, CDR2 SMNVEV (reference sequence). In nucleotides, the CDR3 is TGTGCCAGCAGTTTATCGGGCAGCTACAATGAGCAGTTCTTC. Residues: CASSLSGSYNEQFF.

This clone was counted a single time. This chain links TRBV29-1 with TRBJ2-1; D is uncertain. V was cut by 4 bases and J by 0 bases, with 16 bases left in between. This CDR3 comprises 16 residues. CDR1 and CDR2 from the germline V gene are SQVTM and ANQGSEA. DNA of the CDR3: TGCAGCGTTGGTTTGTCTTACTGGAGCTCCTACAATGAGCAGTTCTTC. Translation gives CSVGLSYWSSYNEQFF.

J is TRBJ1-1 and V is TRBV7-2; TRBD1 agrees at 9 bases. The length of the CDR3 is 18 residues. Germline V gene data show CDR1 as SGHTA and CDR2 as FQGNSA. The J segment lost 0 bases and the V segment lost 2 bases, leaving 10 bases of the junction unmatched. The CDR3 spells CASSLTGGDVPMNTEAFF. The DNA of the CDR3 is TGTGCCAGCAGCTTAACAGGGGGCGATGTGCCAATGAACACTGAAGCTTTCTTT.

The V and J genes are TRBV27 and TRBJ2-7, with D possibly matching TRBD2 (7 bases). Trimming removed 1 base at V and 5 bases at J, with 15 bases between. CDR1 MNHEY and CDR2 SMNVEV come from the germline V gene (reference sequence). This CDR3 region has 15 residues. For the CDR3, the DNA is TGTGCCAGCAGTTTATTCGGGGGGCGCAACGACGAGCAGTACTTC. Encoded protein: CASSLFGGRNDEQYF.

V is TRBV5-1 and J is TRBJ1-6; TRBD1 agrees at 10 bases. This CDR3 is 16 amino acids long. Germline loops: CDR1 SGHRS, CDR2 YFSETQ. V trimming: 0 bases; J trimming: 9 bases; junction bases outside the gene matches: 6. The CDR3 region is CASSLGPGTGVSPLHF. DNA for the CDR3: TGCGCCAGCAGCTTGGGCCCTGGGACAGGGGTTTCACCCCTCCACTTT.

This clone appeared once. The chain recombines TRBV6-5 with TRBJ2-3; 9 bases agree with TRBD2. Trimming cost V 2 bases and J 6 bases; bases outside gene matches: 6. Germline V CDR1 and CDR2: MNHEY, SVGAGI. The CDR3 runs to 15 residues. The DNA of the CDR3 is TGTGCCAGCAGTTACCGGCGGGGGGGGCTTGATACGCAGTATTTT. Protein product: CASSYRRGGLDTQYF.

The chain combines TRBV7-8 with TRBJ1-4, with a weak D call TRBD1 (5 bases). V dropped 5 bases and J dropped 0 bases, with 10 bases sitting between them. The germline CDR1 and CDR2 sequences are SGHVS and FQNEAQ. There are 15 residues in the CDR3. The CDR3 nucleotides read TGTGCCAGCAGCGCGACAGTTGCAACTAATGAAAAACTGTTTTTT. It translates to CASSATVATNEKLFF. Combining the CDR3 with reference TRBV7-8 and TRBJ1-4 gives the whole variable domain GAGVSQSPRYKVAKRGQDVALRCDPISGHVSLFWYQQALGQGPEFLTYFQNEAQLDKSGLPSDRFFAERPEGSVSTLKIQRTQQEDSAVYLCASSATVATNEKLFFGSGTQLSVL.

The CDR3 is CASSPPQGLPYEQYF. The DNA of the CDR3 is TGTGCCAGCTCACCACCACAGGGTTTACCCTACGAGCAGTACTTC. The chain couples TRBV18 to TRBJ2-7; maybe TRBD1 (6 bases). Germline V CDR1 and CDR2: KGHSH, LQKENI. Trimming took 0 bases from V and 2 from J, leaving 11 bases between them. This CDR3 spans 15 amino acids.

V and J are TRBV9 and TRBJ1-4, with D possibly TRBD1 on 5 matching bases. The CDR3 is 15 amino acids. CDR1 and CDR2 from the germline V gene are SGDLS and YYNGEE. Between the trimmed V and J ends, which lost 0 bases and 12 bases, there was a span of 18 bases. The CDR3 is CASSVGRGVWQELFF. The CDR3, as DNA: TGTGCCAGCAGCGTAGGACGGGGGGTTTGGCAAGAACTGTTTTTT.

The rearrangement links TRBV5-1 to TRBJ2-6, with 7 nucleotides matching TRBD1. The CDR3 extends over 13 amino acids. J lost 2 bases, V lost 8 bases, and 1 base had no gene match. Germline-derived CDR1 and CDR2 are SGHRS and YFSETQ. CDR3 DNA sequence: TGCGCCAGAGACAGGGCTGGGGCCAACGTCCTGACTTTC. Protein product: CARDRAGANVLTF.

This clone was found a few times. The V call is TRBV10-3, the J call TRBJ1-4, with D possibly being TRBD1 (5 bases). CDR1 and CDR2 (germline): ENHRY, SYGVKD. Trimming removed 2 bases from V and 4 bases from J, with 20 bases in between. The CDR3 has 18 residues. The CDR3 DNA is TGTGCCATCAGTGAGAACCCCCGGGAGACAGCTTTTAATGAAAAACTGTTTTTT. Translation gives CAISENPRETAFNEKLFF.